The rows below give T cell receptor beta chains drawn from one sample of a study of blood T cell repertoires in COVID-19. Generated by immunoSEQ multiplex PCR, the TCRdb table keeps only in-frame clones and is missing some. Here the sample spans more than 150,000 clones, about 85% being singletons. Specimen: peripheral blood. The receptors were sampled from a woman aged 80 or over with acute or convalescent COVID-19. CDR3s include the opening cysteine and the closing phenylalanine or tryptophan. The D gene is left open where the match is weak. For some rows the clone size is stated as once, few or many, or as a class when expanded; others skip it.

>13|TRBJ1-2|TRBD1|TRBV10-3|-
CAISGTDYYGYTF
TGTGCCATCAGCGGGACAGATTACTATGGCTACACCTTC
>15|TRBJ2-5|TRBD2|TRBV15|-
CATSRVAGGPQTQYF
TGTGCCACCAGCAGAGTAGCGGGAGGGCCGCAGACCCAGTACTTC
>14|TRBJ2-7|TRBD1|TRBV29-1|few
CSGDSGAFRNEQYF
TGCAGCGGGGACAGCGGAGCGTTTAGGAACGAGCAGTACTTC
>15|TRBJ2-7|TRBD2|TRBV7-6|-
CASSLGTGGPYEQYF
TGTGCCAGCAGCCTGGGAACGGGGGGTCCCTACGAGCAGTACTTC
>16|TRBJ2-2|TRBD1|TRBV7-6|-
CASSVRQGPDTGELFF
TGTGCCAGCAGCGTCCGACAGGGTCCGGACACCGGGGAGCTGTTTTTT
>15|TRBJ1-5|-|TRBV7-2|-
CASSPQSPAGQPQHF
TGTGCCAGCAGCCCGCAAAGCCCAGCAGGGCAGCCCCAGCATTTT
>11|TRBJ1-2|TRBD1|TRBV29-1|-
CSVRTGDGYTF
TGCAGCGTCCGGACAGGGGATGGCTACACCTTC
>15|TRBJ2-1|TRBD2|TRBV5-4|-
CASSPLGGSVNEQFF
TGTGCCAGCAGCCCACTGGGGGGGAGCGTCAATGAGCAGTTCTTC
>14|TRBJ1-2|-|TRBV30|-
CAWRTAGLTHGYTF
TGTGCCTGGAGGACCGCCGGACTTACTCATGGCTACACCTTC
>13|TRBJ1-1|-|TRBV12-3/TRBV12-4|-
CASSPRQAGEAFF
TGTGCCAGCAGCCCGCGACAGGCCGGCGAAGCTTTCTTT
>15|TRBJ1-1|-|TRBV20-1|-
CSASGGRAMNTEAFF
TGCAGTGCTAGTGGGGGGCGGGCAATGAACACTGAAGCTTTCTTT
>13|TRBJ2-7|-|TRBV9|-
CASSLDGRYEQYF
TGTGCCAGCAGCCTGGATGGGCGCTACGAGCAGTACTTC
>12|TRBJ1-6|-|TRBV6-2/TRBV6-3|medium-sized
CASSFSGTLAHF
TGTGCCAGCAGTTTTTCCGGGACACTGGCCCACTTT
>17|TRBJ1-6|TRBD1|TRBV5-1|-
CASSSLGQGANNSPLHF
TGCGCCAGCAGCAGCCTGGGACAGGGGGCCAATAATTCACCCCTCCACTTT
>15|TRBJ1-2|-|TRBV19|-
CASSIVGPTNYGYTF
TGTGCCAGTAGTATAGTCGGTCCTACCAACTATGGCTACACCTTC
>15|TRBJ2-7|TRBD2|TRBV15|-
CATSPPGGGAYEQYF
TGTGCCACCAGCCCCCCGGGCGGGGGGGCCTACGAGCAGTACTTC
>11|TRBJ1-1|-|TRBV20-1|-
CSATGLLGAFF
TGCAGTGCTACAGGGCTCTTAGGAGCTTTCTTT
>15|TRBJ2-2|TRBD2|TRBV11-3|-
CASSVSGGKAGELFF
TGTGCCAGCAGCGTAAGCGGGGGGAAGGCCGGGGAGCTGTTTTTT
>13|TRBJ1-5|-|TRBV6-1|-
CASSYVRNQPQHF
TGTGCCAGCAGTTATGTCAGGAATCAGCCCCAGCATTTT
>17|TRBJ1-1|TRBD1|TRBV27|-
CASSPGQGAWRGAEAFF
TGTGCCAGCAGCCCAGGACAGGGGGCGTGGAGGGGCGCTGAAGCTTTCTTT
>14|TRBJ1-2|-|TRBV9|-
CASSVETGNYGYTF
TGTGCCAGCAGCGTAGAAACAGGAAACTATGGCTACACCTTC
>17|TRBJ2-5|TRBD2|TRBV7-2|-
CASSLAPAGADQETQYF
TGTGCCAGCAGCTTAGCCCCAGCGGGGGCCGACCAAGAGACCCAGTACTTC
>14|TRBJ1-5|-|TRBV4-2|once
CASSQAMAGQPQHF
TGTGCCAGCAGCCAGGCTATGGCGGGTCAGCCCCAGCATTTT
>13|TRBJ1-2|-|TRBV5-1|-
CASSPQGNYGYTF
TGCGCCAGCAGCCCCCAGGGGAACTATGGCTACACCTTC
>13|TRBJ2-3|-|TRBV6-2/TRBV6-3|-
CASSYPTGNTQYF
TGTGCCAGCAGTTACCCGACGGGAAATACGCAGTATTTT
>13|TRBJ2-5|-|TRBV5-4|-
CASSLVNQETQYF
TGTGCCAGCAGCTTGGTCAACCAAGAGACCCAGTACTTC
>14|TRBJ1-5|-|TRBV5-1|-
CASSPGQPNQPQHF
TGCGCCAGCAGCCCTGGACAGCCCAATCAGCCCCAGCATTTT
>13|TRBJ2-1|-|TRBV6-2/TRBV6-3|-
CASSYSGRNEQFF
TGTGCCAGCAGTTACTCGGGGAGGAATGAGCAGTTCTTC
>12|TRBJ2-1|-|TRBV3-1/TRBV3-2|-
CASSHVRNEQFF
TGTGCCAGCAGCCATGTGAGAAATGAGCAGTTCTTC
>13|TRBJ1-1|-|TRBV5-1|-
CASRRSGDTEAFF
TGCGCCAGCAGGAGATCAGGGGACACTGAAGCTTTCTTT
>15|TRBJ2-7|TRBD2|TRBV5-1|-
CASSLLAGREDEQYF
TGCGCCAGCAGCTTGTTGGCGGGGCGGGAGGACGAGCAGTACTTC
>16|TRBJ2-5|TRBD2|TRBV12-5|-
CASALPTSGGEETQYF
TGTGCTAGTGCTTTGCCCACTAGCGGGGGGGAAGAGACCCAGTACTTC
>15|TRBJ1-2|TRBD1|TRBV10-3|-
CAITPGGRQGSGYTF
TGTGCCATCACCCCTGGGGGGCGACAGGGATCTGGCTACACCTTC
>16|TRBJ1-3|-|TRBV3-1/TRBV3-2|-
CASSQLGAVAGNTIYF
TGTGCCAGCAGCCAGCTAGGGGCAGTCGCAGGAAACACCATATATTTT
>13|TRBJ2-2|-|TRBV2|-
CASSVIVPGELFF
TGTGCCAGCAGTGTAATTGTCCCCGGGGAGCTGTTTTTT
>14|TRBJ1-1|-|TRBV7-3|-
CASSLDGGNTEAFF
TGTGCCAGCAGCTTAGACGGAGGAAACACTGAAGCTTTCTTT
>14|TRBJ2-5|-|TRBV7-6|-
CASSSVRGKETQYF
TGTGCCAGCAGCTCCGTTCGGGGGAAAGAGACCCAGTACTTC
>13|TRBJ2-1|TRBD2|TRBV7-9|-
CASSLAANNEQFF
TGTGCCAGCAGTCTAGCGGCGAACAATGAGCAGTTCTTC
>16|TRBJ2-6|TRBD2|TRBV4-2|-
CASSQEGTTGANVLTF
TGTGCCAGCAGCCAAGAGGGGACTACTGGGGCCAACGTCCTGACTTTC
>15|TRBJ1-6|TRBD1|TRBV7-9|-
CASSFGQGINSPLHF
TGTGCCAGCAGCTTCGGACAGGGGATCAATTCACCCCTCCACTTT
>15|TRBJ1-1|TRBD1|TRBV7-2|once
CASSFDGTGDTEAFF
TGTGCCAGCAGCTTCGACGGGACAGGTGACACTGAAGCTTTCTTT
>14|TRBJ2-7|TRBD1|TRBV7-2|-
CASSSRTGRGEQYF
TGTGCCAGCAGCTCCAGGACAGGGCGAGGCGAGCAGTACTTC